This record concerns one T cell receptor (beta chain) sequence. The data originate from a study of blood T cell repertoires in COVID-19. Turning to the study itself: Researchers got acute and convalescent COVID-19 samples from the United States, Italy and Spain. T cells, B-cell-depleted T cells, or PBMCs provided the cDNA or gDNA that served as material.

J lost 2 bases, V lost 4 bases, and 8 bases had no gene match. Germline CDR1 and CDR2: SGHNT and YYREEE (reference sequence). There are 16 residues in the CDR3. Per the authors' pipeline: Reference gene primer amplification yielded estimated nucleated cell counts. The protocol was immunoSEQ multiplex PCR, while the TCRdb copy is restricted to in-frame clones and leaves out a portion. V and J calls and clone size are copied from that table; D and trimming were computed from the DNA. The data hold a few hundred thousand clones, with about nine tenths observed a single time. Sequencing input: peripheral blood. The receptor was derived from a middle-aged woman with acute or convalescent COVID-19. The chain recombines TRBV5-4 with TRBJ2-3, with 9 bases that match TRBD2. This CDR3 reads CASSLGLAFPTDTQYF. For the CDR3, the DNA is TGTGCCAGCAGCCTTGGACTAGCGTTCCCCACAGATACGCAGTATTTT.